Each of the 21 T cell receptor beta chains below was sequenced from the same sample in a study of shared clonotypes between healthy human individuals (dated by TCRdb to the early 2020s). The library relied on the immunoSEQ multiplex PCR assay. TCRdb stores this immuneACCESS table with in-frame sequences only. Part of the clones is absent; in the studies checked, under half of the shortfall reflects unresolved V genes, and no reason is known for the rest. This sample comprises more than 500,000 clones, roughly 95% of them detected only once. In total, the top ten clones hold approximately 0.11% of the sample. For the CD8 naive samples, CD45RO-negative cells were positively selected for CCR7, yielding a CD45RA+CCR7+ population from which TemRA cells were excluded. Sequencing input: naive CD8+ T cells sorted from blood. The cell subset or site label on this specimen signifies: CD45RA+CCR7+. The receptors derive from a woman aged 25 to 39 in good health.

The rearrangement links TRBV5-1 to TRBJ2-5; D gene ambiguous. The V and J ends lost 0 bases and 0 bases respectively, with 6 bases between them. CDR3 size: 14 residues. CDR1 is SGHRS and CDR2 is YFSETQ in the germline V gene. The CDR3 DNA follows: TGCGCCAGCAGCTTGGATCAGTACCAAGAGACCCAGTACTTC. Amino acids: CASSLDQYQETQYF.

The V and J genes are TRBV6-6 and TRBJ1-1, with 9 bases lining up with TRBD1. V shed 5 bases and J 7 bases; nucleotides not matched to a gene: 5. The CDR3 length is 13 residues. Germline values: CDR1 MNHNY, CDR2 SVGAGI (reference sequence). CDR3 bases: TGTGCCAGCAGTGACAGGGGGTACGGTGAAGCTTTCTTT. Amino acids: CASSDRGYGEAFF.

The chain's CDR3 is CASGPVGSNYNEQFF. The CDR3 region has the DNA TGTGCCAGCGGCCCGGTCGGCTCGAATTACAATGAGCAGTTCTTC. This rearrangement joins TRBV9 to TRBJ2-1; D remains ambiguous. The CDR3 length is 15 residues. Trimming pared 7 bases from V and 4 bases from J, leaving 18 bases between. Germline V gives CDR1 SGDLS, CDR2 YYNGEE.

The chain combines TRBV9 with TRBJ2-1; either TRBD1 or TRBD2 may fit D (5 bases each). This CDR3 spans 17 amino acids. Trimming cost V 1 base and J 4 bases, with 18 bases left between them. Germline-derived CDR1 and CDR2 are SGDLS and YYNGEE. The CDR3 reads CASSVSGGMVSYNEQFF. CDR3 DNA sequence: TGTGCCAGCAGCGTATCTGGGGGTATGGTTTCTTACAATGAGCAGTTCTTC.

CDR3 amino acids: CASLGLAGMETQYF. CDR3 DNA: TGTGCCAGCCTGGGACTAGCGGGTATGGAGACCCAGTACTTC. This rearrangement joins TRBV2 to TRBJ2-5, with TRBD2 matching over 12 bases. V was pared by 8 bases and J by 5 bases, with 6 bases of the junction left unmatched. The CDR3 is made up of 14 amino acids. Per the germline V gene, CDR1 is SNHLY and CDR2 is FYNNEI.

The CDR3 nucleotides read TGTGCCAGCAGTACTTGGGGACAGGGGGCTTTGGGCAATCAGCCCCAGCATTTT. This translates into CASSTWGQGALGNQPQHF. This chain connects TRBV2 to TRBJ1-5; TRBD1 matches at 12 bases. This CDR3 is 18 amino acids long. CDR1 is SNHLY and CDR2 is FYNNEI in the germline V gene. Trimming cost V 5 bases and J 2 bases; bases outside gene matches: 10.

For the CDR3, the DNA is TGTGCCAGCAGCTTTAGCGGGGGTGAGCAGTTCTTC. Protein: CASSFSGGEQFF. The genes are TRBV7-6 and TRBJ2-1, with TRBD2 matching over 9 bases. The CDR3 is 12 amino acids. Germline V lookup: CDR1 SGHVS, CDR2 FNYEAQ. J was trimmed by 9 bases and V by 3 bases; bases with no gene match: 0. The full variable domain, with the rest looked up from reference TRBV7-6 and TRBJ2-1, is GAGVSQSPRYKVTKRGQDVALRCDPISGHVSLYWYRQALGQGPEFLTYFNYEAQQDKSGLPNDRFSAERPEGSISTLTIQRTEQRDSAMYRCASSFSGGEQFFGPGTRLTVL.

V and J are TRBV27 and TRBJ2-7, with D uncertain. CDR1 is MNHEY and CDR2 is SMNVEV in the germline V gene (reference sequence). There are 15 residues in the CDR3. Trimming shortened V by 6 bases and J by 2 bases, and 17 bases separated the two germline ends. In nucleotides, the CDR3 is TGTGCCAGCAGCCTGAACCAAGCTTGGGCCTACGAGCAGTACTTC. Its translation: CASSLNQAWAYEQYF.

The chain has TRBV5-6 and TRBJ2-2; 9 bases fit TRBD1. Looked up from germline, CDR1 is SGHDT and CDR2 is YYEEEE. Losses at the gene ends were 3 bases for V and 1 base for J; bases not matched to a gene: 7. The CDR3 spans 17 residues. CDR3 DNA: TGTGCCAGCAGCTGTGCAGGGACAGGGAAGAACACCGGGGAGCTGTTTTTT. Encoded protein: CASSCAGTGKNTGELFF. Together with reference TRBV5-6 and TRBJ2-2, the CDR3 gives the full variable domain: DAGVTQSPTHLIKTRGQQVTLRCSPKSGHDTVSWYQQALGQGPQFIFQYYEEEERQRGNFPDRFSGHQFPNYSSELNVNALLLGDSALYLCASSCAGTGKNTGELFFGEGSRLTVL.

The chain has TRBV5-4 and TRBJ2-5, with 10 bases aligning to TRBD2. In germline, CDR1 is SGHNT, CDR2 YYREEE (reference sequence). This CDR3 is built from 14 residues. Germline trimming cut 2 bases from V and 11 bases from J; bases unmatched to any gene: 9. CDR3 protein: CASSLAGGPREQYF. CDR3 nucleotide sequence: TGTGCCAGCAGCTTAGCGGGAGGGCCGAGAGAGCAGTACTTC.

This chain connects TRBV15 to TRBJ2-7, with 8 positions matching TRBD1. V lost 3 bases to trimming and J lost 5 bases; unmatched junction nucleotides: 9. CDR1 is LNHNV and CDR2 is YYDKDF in the germline V gene (reference sequence). CDR3 length: 15 residues. The CDR3 DNA reads as TGTGCCACCAGCAGCCCACCCCAGGGGGCTAACGAGCAGTACTTC. It is translated as CATSSPPQGANEQYF.

This clone has a handful of counts. V is TRBV28 and J is TRBJ2-7, with 11 bases aligning to TRBD2. V was clipped by 2 bases and J by 5 bases; unmatched bases: 8. The germline gives CDR1 MDHEN, CDR2 SYDVKM. The CDR3 length is 16 residues. The DNA for the CDR3 is TGTGCCAGCAGTTTACCGGGTCTAGCGGGAGGTGACGAGCAGTACTTC. Translated: CASSLPGLAGGDEQYF.

In its sample, this clone was seen a few times. CDR3 loop: CASSGTGNTIYF. CDR3 nucleotides: TGTGCCAGCAGCGGCACTGGAAACACCATATATTTT. This chain links TRBV9 with TRBJ1-3; D is unclear. Germline lookup yields CDR1 SGDLS and CDR2 YYNGEE. V was trimmed by 3 bases and J by 2 bases, leaving 3 bases between them. CDR3 length equals 12 residues. The full variable domain, in which reference TRBV9 and TRBJ1-3 provide the parts outside the CDR3, is DSGVTQTPKHLITATGQRVTLRCSPRSGDLSVYWYQQSLDQGLQFLIQYYNGEERAKGNILERFSAQQFPDLHSELNLSSLELGDSALYFCASSGTGNTIYFGEGSWLTVV.

The CDR3 coding sequence is TGTGCCAGCAGTTTTCATCCCCAGGATTACTATTACTTC. As protein: CASSFHPQDYYYF. This chain links TRBV28 with TRBJ2-7; no reliable D call. The CDR3 spans 13 residues. V was cut by 3 bases and J by 13 bases, with 19 bases left in between. Germline lookup yields CDR1 MDHEN and CDR2 SYDVKM. The whole variable domain, remainder taken from reference TRBV28 and TRBJ2-7, is DVKVTQSSRYLVKRTGEKVFLECVQDMDHENMFWYRQDPGLGLRLIYFSYDVKMKEKGDIPEGYSVSREKKERFSLILESASTNQTSMYLCASSFHPQDYYYFGPGTRLTVT.

The gene calls are TRBV30 and TRBJ2-5; D uncertain. Gene TRBJ2-7 matches the end of the DNA better, so the J call may be wrong. Per germline, CDR1 GTSNPN and CDR2 SVGIG (reference sequence). The CDR3 is 12 amino acids. The CDR3 sequence is CAWSTLMNEQYF. The CDR3 DNA reads TGTGCCTGGTCAACTTTAATGAACGAGCAGTACTTC.

For this clone: Other DNA sequences in the same sample also yield this CDR3. V and J are TRBV27 and TRBJ2-5; 14 nucleotides match TRBD2. This CDR3 has 15 amino acids. Per germline, CDR1 MNHEY and CDR2 SMNVEV (reference sequence). V gave up 3 bases and J gave up 4 bases; unmatched junction bases: 1. DNA of the CDR3: TGTGCCAGCAGTTTGGGGACTAGCGGGAGAGAGACCCAGTACTTC. Residues: CASSLGTSGRETQYF.

The chain combines TRBV28 with TRBJ1-4; no firm D call. Germline V lookup: CDR1 MDHEN, CDR2 SYDVKM. V dropped 3 bases and J dropped 0 bases, with 8 bases sitting between them. This CDR3 has 15 amino acids. The CDR3 loop is CASSFLRPTNEKLFF. As DNA, the CDR3 is TGTGCCAGCAGTTTCCTCCGGCCAACTAATGAAAAACTGTTTTTT.

Turning to this clone: Germline and junction disagree at one end, which may indicate a read error. V is TRBV2 and J is TRBJ2-1; 9 bases are shared with TRBD2. The CDR3 has 17 residues. The germline gives CDR1 SNHLY, CDR2 FYNNEI. This chain's CDR3 is CASREGTSPVSYNEQFF. The CDR3 nucleotides are TGTGCCAGCAGGGAAGGGACTAGCCCTGTTTCCTACAATGAGCAGTTCTTC.

This clone was observed a single time. The chain is built from TRBV28 and TRBJ2-3, with 8 positions matching TRBD1. The CDR3 covers 16 residues. J lost 3 bases, V lost 1 base, and 6 bases had no gene match. Per germline, CDR1 MDHEN and CDR2 SYDVKM. In nucleotides, the CDR3 is TGTGCCAGCAGTTTATTTGGGACAGGCCGAACAGATACGCAGTATTTT. Translating gives CASSLFGTGRTDTQYF.

A single count supports this clone. V is TRBV30 and J is TRBJ2-1; no definite D call. Trimming shortened V by 5 bases and J by 7 bases, and 12 bases separated the two germline ends. This CDR3 is 12 amino acids long. CDR1 GTSNPN and CDR2 SVGIG come from the germline V gene (reference sequence). The CDR3 protein is CAWLLTGNEQFF. Written as DNA, the CDR3 is TGTGCCTGGCTTCTTACTGGGAATGAGCAGTTCTTC.

V gene TRBV4-2 combines with J gene TRBJ2-3; D uncertain. The V gene lost 1 base and the J gene lost 3 bases, with 11 bases spanning the gap. CDR1 is LGHNA and CDR2 is YNFKEQ in the germline V gene. This CDR3 region has 15 residues. The CDR3 loop is CASSQVMEQTDTQYF. In nucleotides, the CDR3 is TGTGCCAGCAGCCAAGTAATGGAACAGACAGATACGCAGTATTTT.